The 15 T cell receptor beta chains listed next were all sequenced from one sample in a study of shared clonotypes between healthy human individuals. This table comes from immunoSEQ multiplex PCR, and its TCRdb copy is limited to in-frame clones, with some not included. The sample has 300,000 to 400,000 clones, around 70% seen once. Sequencing was performed on memory CD4+ T cells sorted from blood. The subset here: CD45RA-negative fraction. These receptors all stem from a man aged 25-45 years in good health.

J is TRBJ2-1 and V is TRBV28, with a tentative D call TRBD2 (7 bases). CDR3 length: 12 amino acids. Trimming stripped 5 bases from V and 9 bases from J, with 11 bases between. The germline V gene has CDR1 MDHEN and CDR2 SYDVKM. The CDR3 region has the DNA TGTGCCAGCAGTAAGGGGGGGAGTGAGCAGTTCTTC. Its translation is CASSKGGSEQFF.

V gene TRBV6-5 combines with J gene TRBJ1-5; D not resolved. This CDR3 has 14 residues. The V end was cut by 6 bases, the J end by 2 bases, with 11 bases between. The germline CDR1 and CDR2 sequences are MNHEY and SVGAGI. The CDR3 DNA reads as TGTGCCAGCAGCCACACTGGGGGCAATCAGCCCCAGCATTTT. Translation gives CASSHTGGNQPQHF.

This sequence joins TRBV6-6 and TRBJ1-4; D is unresolved. Between the trimmed V and J ends, which lost 6 bases and 4 bases, there was a span of 12 bases. The CDR3 extends over 14 amino acids. Germline V gives CDR1 MNHNY, CDR2 SVGAGI (reference sequence). As DNA, the CDR3 is TGTGCCAGCAGCCCAAGACGTGGTAATGAAAAACTGTTTTTT. It encodes CASSPRRGNEKLFF.

The gene calls are TRBV28 and TRBJ2-3; D gene ambiguous. V lost 6 bases to trimming and J lost 1 base, with 8 bases between them. Germline CDR1 MDHEN, CDR2 SYDVKM. There are 13 residues in the CDR3. CDR3 nucleotides: TGTGCCAGCAGGGACCGCGGCACAGATACGCAGTATTTT. Translating gives CASRDRGTDTQYF.

The rearrangement links TRBV7-9 to TRBJ2-1; D tentatively fits TRBD1 or TRBD2 (6 bases each). V shed 2 bases and J shed 9 bases, with 11 bases lying between them. The CDR3 length is 13 residues. Germline values: CDR1 SEHNR, CDR2 FQNEAQ (reference sequence). The CDR3 is CASSLTKGGEQFF. DNA for the CDR3: TGTGCCAGCAGCTTAACGAAGGGGGGTGAGCAGTTCTTC.

This clone has only a few counts. This sequence joins TRBV2 and TRBJ2-7, with 9 bases matching TRBD1. Germline-derived CDR1 and CDR2 are SNHLY and FYNNEI. V lost 4 bases and J lost 0; bases outside the gene matches: 7. The CDR3 is 16 residues long. CDR3 DNA sequence: TGTGCCAGCAGTGCGGGACAGGGATCACGCTCCTACGAGCAGTACTTC. Translation gives CASSAGQGSRSYEQYF.

V and J are TRBV6-6 and TRBJ2-3, with D perhaps matching TRBD2 (6 bases). The germline V gene encodes CDR1 MNHNY and CDR2 SVGAGI (reference sequence). V lost 2 bases, J lost 0 bases, and 9 bases lay in between. The CDR3 has 15 residues. This chain's CDR3 is CASSYVRGSTDTQYF. The CDR3, as DNA: TGTGCCAGCAGTTACGTCCGGGGGAGCACAGATACGCAGTATTTT.

The rearrangement uses TRBV10-1 and TRBJ2-7; weak D call: TRBD2 (6 bases). The CDR3 loop spans 14 amino acids. The germline V gene has CDR1 WNHNN and CDR2 SYGVQD (reference sequence). V lost 3 bases and J 1 base, leaving 10 bases between the germline ends. CDR3 in amino acids: CASSEGGKSYEQYF. The CDR3 region has the DNA TGCGCCAGCAGTGAAGGCGGGAAGTCCTACGAGCAGTACTTC.

The rearrangement uses TRBV5-1 and TRBJ2-2, with a tentative D call TRBD2 (6 bases). V was trimmed by 8 bases and J by 1 base, leaving 9 bases between them. The CDR3 totals 13 residues. CDR1 SGHRS and CDR2 YFSETQ come from the germline V gene. CDR3 sequence (DNA): TGCGCCAGAGGGAGGCAGAACACCGGGGAGCTGTTTTTT. Protein: CARGRQNTGELFF.

This clone came up once. Here the CDR3 reads CASSFDTGGPVGELFF. CDR3 nucleotide sequence: TGTGCCAGCAGCTTTGACACGGGAGGGCCGGTCGGGGAGCTGTTTTTT. The rearrangement uses TRBV5-6 and TRBJ2-2, with 8 nucleotides matching TRBD2. J lost 7 bases, V lost 2 bases, and 10 bases had no gene match. Germline V lookup: CDR1 SGHDT, CDR2 YYEEEE. The CDR3 totals 16 residues.

The CDR3 coding sequence is TGTGCCAGCACCTCCCTTGGAGGTGAGCAGTTCTTC. This sequence encodes CASTSLGGEQFF. The chain employs TRBV11-2 and TRBJ2-1; the D gene is possibly TRBD2 (5 bases). Trimming pared 7 bases from V and 9 bases from J, leaving 13 bases between. The CDR3 covers 12 residues. CDR1 and CDR2 from the germline V gene are SGHAT and FQNNGV.

This clone was picked up a small number of times. The same CDR3 can be traced to other DNA sequences in this sample. This CDR3 is CASSPGQQNYGYTF. The DNA of the CDR3 is TGTGCCAGCTCGCCGGGACAGCAAAACTATGGCTACACCTTC. This sequence joins TRBV18 and TRBJ1-2; 7 bases map to TRBD1. Germline CDR1 reads KGHSH; CDR2 reads LQKENI. With V trimmed by 6 bases and J by 2 bases, 6 bases remained unmatched. CDR3 length: 14 residues.

The J gene is TRBJ2-1, the V gene TRBV5-1; TRBD1 aligns across 9 bases. Germline trimming cut 4 bases from V and 4 bases from J; bases unmatched to any gene: 3. The CDR3 extends over 14 amino acids. The germline V gene has CDR1 SGHRS and CDR2 YFSETQ. CDR3 loop: CASSQGQGYNEQFF. The CDR3 DNA reads as TGCGCCAGCAGCCAGGGACAGGGATACAATGAGCAGTTCTTC. The whole variable domain, remainder taken from reference TRBV5-1 and TRBJ2-1, is KAGVTQTPRYLIKTRGQQVTLSCSPISGHRSVSWYQQTPGQGLQFLFEYFSETQRNKGNFPGRFSGRQFSNSRSEMNVSTLELGDSALYLCASSQGQGYNEQFFGPGTRLTVL.

This clone was observed a few times. This sequence joins TRBV25-1 and TRBJ2-5; D gene uncertain. The CDR3 sequence is 14 residues long. Germline lookup yields CDR1 MGHDK and CDR2 SYGVNS. The V and J ends lost 1 base and 0 bases respectively, with 6 bases between them. CDR3 in DNA: TGTGCCAGCAGTGAATCCGGCAACCAAGAGACCCAGTACTTC. Encoded protein: CASSESGNQETQYF. The full variable domain, with the rest looked up from reference TRBV25-1 and TRBJ2-5, is EADIYQTPRYLVIGTGKKITLECSQTMGHDKMYWYQQDPGMELHLIHYSYGVNSTEKGDLSSESTVSRIRTEHFPLTLESARPSHTSQYLCASSESGNQETQYFGPGTRLLVL.

This rearrangement joins TRBV18 to TRBJ2-3, with 10 bases that match TRBD2. V shed 5 bases, J shed 3 bases, and the junction held 8 bases outside the gene matches. Germline assignment: CDR1 KGHSH and CDR2 LQKENI. The CDR3 has 16 residues. CDR3 nucleotide sequence: TGTGCCAGCTCATCCGTCAGGACTAGCGGAACAGATACGCAGTATTTT. Amino acid sequence: CASSSVRTSGTDTQYF.